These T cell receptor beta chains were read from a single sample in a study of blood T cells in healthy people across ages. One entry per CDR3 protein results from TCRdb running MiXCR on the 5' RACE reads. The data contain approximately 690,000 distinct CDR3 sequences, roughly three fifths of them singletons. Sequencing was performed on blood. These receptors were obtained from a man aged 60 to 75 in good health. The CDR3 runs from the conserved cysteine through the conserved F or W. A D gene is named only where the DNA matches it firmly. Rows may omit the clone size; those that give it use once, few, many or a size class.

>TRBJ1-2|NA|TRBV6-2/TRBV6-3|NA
CASSKTGIALGGYTF
TGTGCCAGCAGTAAGACTGGGATCGCTTTGGGTGGCTACACCTTC
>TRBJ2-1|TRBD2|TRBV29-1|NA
CSVGGAGGRNEQFF
TGCAGCGTTGGAGGAGCGGGGGGGCGGAATGAGCAGTTCTTC
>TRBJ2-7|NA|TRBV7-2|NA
CASSPLGRGPYEQYF
TGTGCCAGCAGCCCCCTGGGCAGGGGCCCCTACGAGCAGTACTTC
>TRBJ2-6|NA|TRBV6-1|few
CASTSAGSGANVLTF
TGTGCCAGCACCTCAGCGGGTTCTGGGGCCAACGTCCTGACTTTC
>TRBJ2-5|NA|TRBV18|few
CASSPQEQETQYF
TGTGCCAGCTCACCGCAGGAGCAAGAGACCCAGTACTTC
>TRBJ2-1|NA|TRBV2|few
CASSDWKTRTDNNEQFF
TGTGCCAGCAGTGATTGGAAGACCCGGACAGATAACAATGAGCAGTTCTTC
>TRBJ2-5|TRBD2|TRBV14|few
CASSQIKGLAAYGQETQYF
TGTGCCAGCAGCCAAATCAAGGGACTAGCGGCTTATGGCCAAGAGACCCAGTACTTC
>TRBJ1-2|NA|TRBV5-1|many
CASSLSPDSSGYTF
TGCGCCAGCAGCTTGTCCCCCGACAGTTCCGGCTACACCTTC
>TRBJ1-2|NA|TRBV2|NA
CASSEDLTNYGYTF
TGTGCCAGCAGTGAGGACCTTACTAACTATGGCTACACCTTC
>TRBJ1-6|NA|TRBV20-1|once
CSASVRGDSRNSPLHF
TGCAGTGCTAGCGTGCGGGGGGATTCCCGGAATTCACCCCTCCACTTT
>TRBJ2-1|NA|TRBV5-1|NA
CASSFRGTQRNNEQFF
TGCGCCAGCAGCTTTAGGGGGACCCAGCGAAACAATGAGCAGTTCTTC
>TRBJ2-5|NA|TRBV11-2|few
CASSFGTPSNEQYF
TGTGCCAGCAGCTTCGGGACACCGTCTAATGAGCAGTACTTC
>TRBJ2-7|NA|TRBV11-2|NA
CASSLGRAVIGTYEQYF
TGTGCCAGCAGCTTAGGCAGAGCAGTTATAGGAACCTACGAGCAGTACTTC
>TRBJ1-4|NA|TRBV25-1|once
CASSDSRGGEKLFF
TGTGCCAGCAGTGACAGTCGGGGAGGTGAAAAACTGTTTTTT
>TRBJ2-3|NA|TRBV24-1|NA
CATSKGIPFLPDTQYF
TGTGCCACCAGTAAAGGGATCCCTTTCCTCCCAGATACGCAGTATTTT
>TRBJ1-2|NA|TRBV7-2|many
CASSLFNYGYTF
TGTGCCAGCAGCTTATTTAACTATGGCTACACCTTC
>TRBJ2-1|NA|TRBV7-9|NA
CASSSSRGIDEQFF
TGTGCCAGCAGCTCCTCCAGAGGGATCGATGAGCAGTTCTTC
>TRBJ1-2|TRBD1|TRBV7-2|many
CASSTHSDRPYGYTF
TGTGCCAGCAGCACCCACTCGGACAGGCCTTATGGCTACACCTTC
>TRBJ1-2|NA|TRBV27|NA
CASRGGESGYTF
TGTGCCAGCAGAGGGGGGGAGAGTGGCTACACCTTC
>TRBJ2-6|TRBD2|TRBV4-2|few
CASSQDPSGSGANVLTF
TGTGCCAGCAGCCAAGATCCTAGCGGCTCTGGGGCCAACGTCCTGACTTTC
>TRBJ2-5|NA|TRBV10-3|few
CAISETGETQYF
TGTGCCATCAGTGAGACCGGAGAGACCCAGTACTTC
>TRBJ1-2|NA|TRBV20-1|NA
CSARDGGQARYGYTF
TGCAGTGCTAGAGATGGGGGCCAGGCAAGGTATGGCTACACCTTC
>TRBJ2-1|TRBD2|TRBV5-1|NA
CASSSRLAGGRNEQFF
TGCGCCAGCAGCTCCCGACTAGCGGGGGGGCGTAATGAGCAGTTCTTC
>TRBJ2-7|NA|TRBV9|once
CASSVGEAGRTYEQYF
TGTGCCAGCAGCGTAGGGGAGGCAGGGAGGACCTACGAGCAGTACTTC
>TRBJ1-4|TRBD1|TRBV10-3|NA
CAISPGQIGDNEKLFF
TGTGCCATCAGTCCGGGACAGATCGGGGATAATGAAAAACTGTTTTTT
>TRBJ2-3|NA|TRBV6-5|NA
CASSYGVQRTTATDTQYF
TGTGCCAGCAGTTACGGGGTTCAGCGGACGACTGCCACAGATACGCAGTATTTT
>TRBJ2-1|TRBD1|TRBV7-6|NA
CASSPPTGGNEQFF
TGTGCCAGCAGCCCACCGACAGGGGGGAATGAGCAGTTCTTC
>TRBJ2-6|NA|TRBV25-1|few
CASSEFGRSSGANVLTF
TGTGCCAGCAGTGAATTTGGGAGATCCTCTGGGGCCAACGTCCTGACTTTC
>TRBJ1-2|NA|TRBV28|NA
CASSFAGKGYTF
TGTGCCAGCAGTTTTGCAGGGAAAGGCTACACCTTC
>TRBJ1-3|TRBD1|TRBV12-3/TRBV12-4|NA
CASNFQGEDTIYF
TGTGCCAGCAACTTCCAGGGGGAAGACACCATATATTTT
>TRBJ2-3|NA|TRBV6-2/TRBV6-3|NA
CASSYGAALFPDTQYF
TGTGCCAGCAGTTACGGGGCTGCACTATTCCCAGATACGCAGTATTTT